The table lists the clone carrying this TCR beta chain with many counts. Antigen unknown. Each donor's blood draw was around 9.2 milliliters of peripheral blood. PBMCs numbering at least 6.5 million were isolated per sample. Every sample gave at least 5 micrograms of total RNA when it was extracted. The source of the sample is a study of blood T cells in healthy people across ages. Findings of the study overall: In older individuals, TCR beta diversity per million T cells was lower, falling roughly linearly with age.

CDR1 ENHRY and CDR2 SYGVKD come from the germline V gene. The CDR3 is made up of 14 amino acids. The J segment lost 5 bases and the V segment lost 5 bases, leaving 7 bases of the junction unmatched. Then a second PCR, running about 6 to 11 cycles, was carried out with a sample-barcoded 5' primer and a J-beta primer mix. TCRdb re-called the 5' RACE reads with MiXCR, one entry per CDR3 protein. This sample carries about 1.6 million distinct CDR3 sequences, roughly 30% of them seen once, and the ten largest clones take around 10%. V is TRBV10-3 and J is TRBJ2-7, with TRBD1 matching 9 bases. The clonotype comes from a woman aged 25-40 years in good health. The sequenced sample was blood. The CDR3 loop reads CAISPPGQGHEQYF. CDR3 sequence (DNA): TGTGCCATCAGTCCCCCGGGACAGGGCCACGAGCAGTACTTC.